A selection of T cell receptor beta chains follows, all from one sample in a study of cytomegalovirus exposure and HLA in healthy donors. This table comes from immunoSEQ multiplex PCR, and its TCRdb copy is limited to in-frame clones, with some not included. This sample has about 120,000 clones, with 17% found just once. The sample consisted of PBMCs. The receptor source for this set is a female donor in good health and CMV-seropositive. The CDR3 runs from the conserved cysteine through the conserved F or W. Each record gives: V gene, clone size, D gene, J gene, CDR3 DNA, CDR3 protein. D genes are given only for firm matches. Rows may omit the clone size; those that give it use once, few, many or a size class.

TRBV6-5,few,NA,TRBJ1-1,TGTGCCAGCAGCTTCTATGGTACTGAAGCTTTCTTT,CASSFYGTEAFF
TRBV19,few,NA,TRBJ2-7,TGTGCCAGTAGTATAGTGGGCCCAACCTACGAGCAGTACTTC,CASSIVGPTYEQYF
TRBV6-1,few,TRBD1,TRBJ2-1,TGTGCCAGCAGTGAAGGGGCAGGGGGCCGGGATGAGCAGTTCTTC,CASSEGAGGRDEQFF
TRBV4-1,NA,NA,TRBJ1-3,TGCGCCAGCAGCCAAGCCCAGGGCTCTGGAAACACCATATATTTT,CASSQAQGSGNTIYF
TRBV5-1,NA,NA,TRBJ2-7,TGCGCCAGCAGCTTGATCCCGGGAGCCTACGAGCAGTACTTC,CASSLIPGAYEQYF
TRBV28,NA,TRBD1,TRBJ2-1,TGTGCCAGCAGAACTCCGGGACAGGGCTACAATGAGCAGTTCTTC,CASRTPGQGYNEQFF
TRBV4-3,NA,TRBD2,TRBJ2-7,TGCGCCAGCAGCCAAGATGTAGCGGGCGTTAAACTTTACGAGCAGTACTTC,CASSQDVAGVKLYEQYF
TRBV7-7,NA,NA,TRBJ2-5,TGTGCTAGCAGTCTCCTCCCCCAAGAGACCCAGTACTTC,CASSLLPQETQYF
TRBV28,few,TRBD1,TRBJ2-7,TGTGCCAGCAGATGGGGACAGGGCACCTACGGCGAGCAGTACTTC,CASRWGQGTYGEQYF
TRBV30,few,NA,TRBJ2-3,TGTGCCTGGAGAGAGCGTAGGCGGGCGAGCACAGATACGCAGTATTTT,CAWRERRRASTDTQYF
TRBV15,NA,NA,TRBJ1-1,TGTGCCACCAGCAGAGACGGGACACCCAACACTGAAGCTTTCTTT,CATSRDGTPNTEAFF
TRBV23-1,NA,NA,TRBJ1-1,TGCGCCAGCAGTCAATGTATTTATCGGGGTACTGAAGCTTTCTTT,CASSQCIYRGTEAFF
TRBV18,NA,NA,TRBJ2-7,TGTGCCAGCTCACCCAACCCGATACTGGCGGGAACTTACTACGAGCAGTACTTC,CASSPNPILAGTYYEQYF
TRBV28,few,TRBD1,TRBJ1-1,TGTGCCAGCATCACGGGGGACAGGGACGAGGGGACTGAAGCTTTCTTT,CASITGDRDEGTEAFF
TRBV4-1,NA,TRBD2,TRBJ2-1,TGCGCCAGCAGCCGGTTAATAGCGGGGGGGCCGGATGAGCAGTTCTTC,CASSRLIAGGPDEQFF
TRBV30,NA,TRBD1,TRBJ1-1,TGTGCCTGGGAGGGGGCTGGAGCTTTCTTT,CAWEGAGAFF
TRBV5-1,few,NA,TRBJ1-1,TGCGCCAGCAGCTTGGTACCTGGGAGCACTGAAGCTTTCTTT,CASSLVPGSTEAFF
TRBV4-3,few,NA,TRBJ2-1,TGCGCCAGCAGCCAAGATCACAGGAGGGAGGCCTACAATGAGCAGTTCTTC,CASSQDHRREAYNEQFF
TRBV5-1,few,NA,TRBJ1-2,TGCGCCAGCAGCTTGGGGGCAGGGGTTAGCTATGGCTACACCTTC,CASSLGAGVSYGYTF
TRBV15,few,NA,TRBJ2-5,TGTGCCACCAGCAGAGATAGGGAGGCCTTGGGGGGGGCGGGAGAGACCCAGTACTTC,CATSRDREALGGAGETQYF
TRBV2,NA,NA,TRBJ1-1,TGTGCCAGCAGTGACAGATTGAACACTGAAGCTTTCTTT,CASSDRLNTEAFF
TRBV6-5,few,NA,TRBJ2-7,TGTGCCAGCAGTTACGGACATACCGGCGAGCAGTACTTC,CASSYGHTGEQYF
TRBV11-2,few,NA,TRBJ2-7,TGTGCCAGCAGCGCCAGCTCCTACGAGCAGTACTTC,CASSASSYEQYF
TRBV30,few,TRBD1,TRBJ1-4,TGTGCCTGGAGTCGGGACAGGCAATCTAATGAAAAACTGTTTTTT,CAWSRDRQSNEKLFF
TRBV5-6,few,TRBD1,TRBJ1-1,TGTGCCAGCAGGCAAGGGGGCAGGGACACTGAAGCTTTCTTT,CASRQGGRDTEAFF
TRBV6-5,few,NA,TRBJ1-2,TGTGCCAGCAGTTACAGCTTTCAACGTGGCTACACCTTC,CASSYSFQRGYTF
TRBV6-5,NA,NA,TRBJ1-1,TGTGCCAGCAGTTACTCGATCCGAGGCACTGAAGCTTTCTTT,CASSYSIRGTEAFF
TRBV18,NA,NA,TRBJ1-5,TGTGCCAGCTCACCATACGACCCGCGGAGCAATCAGCCCCAGCATTTT,CASSPYDPRSNQPQHF
TRBV6-1,few,NA,TRBJ2-1,TGTGCCAGCAGCCAATGGAGTCCCCCCAACAATGAGCAGTTCTTC,CASSQWSPPNNEQFF
TRBV18,few,TRBD1,TRBJ2-1,TGTGCCAGCTCACCAGGGATTACCGGACAGGACGAGCAGTTCTTC,CASSPGITGQDEQFF
TRBV30,few,NA,TRBJ2-7,TGTGCCTGGAGTGTAGGTCCAGGGCTTACGAAGCAGTACTTC,CAWSVGPGLTKQYF